This TCR beta chain stems from a study of blood T cell repertoires in COVID-19. Study-level information: Both acute and convalescent COVID-19 samples were obtained from the United States, Italy and Spain.

Cohorts were determined from participant-reported clinical history. The recovered donors of Cohort 3 showed two negative PCRs, clearance, or symptom resolution. Trimming pared 5 bases from V and 2 bases from J, leaving 22 bases between. The CDR3 runs 17 residues. CDR1 is SGHTA and CDR2 is FQGNSA in the germline V gene. In the authors' workflow: By means of reference gene primer amplification, nucleated cell counts were estimated. The repertoire was sequenced with immunoSEQ multiplex PCR; TCRdb's copy has only in-frame clones and lacks some. The V and J calls and the clone size are those of that table, but D and trimming were determined from the DNA. The sample records 220,000 or so clones, 84% being singletons.

The chain links TRBV7-2 to TRBJ2-7, with D possibly TRBD2 on 7 matching bases. The origin of this receptor is a woman aged 40-49 years who had recovered from COVID-19. The sequenced sample was PBMCs or T cells enriched from blood (not recorded which). DNA for the CDR3: TGTGCCAGCAGCCCCACCGGAGGGGGGGCGGGGGCCTACGAGCAGTACTTC. Its protein product is CASSPTGGGAGAYEQYF.